These 16 T cell receptor beta chains share one sample of origin, sequenced in a study of beta chain features in type 1 diabetes. What was sequenced were expressed TCRB transcripts, since all of the isolated RNA had been reverse transcribed. This table comes from immunoSEQ multiplex PCR, and its TCRdb copy is limited to in-frame clones, with some not included. Of hundreds of thousands of clones in the sample, around 30% were seen once. Sequences were obtained from naive CD4+ T cells from blood. These receptors were collected from a man aged 18 to 29 in good health.

V usage is TRBV7-2 and J usage is TRBJ2-7; either TRBD1 or TRBD2 may supply D (6 bases each). Deletions cut 5 bases from V and 6 bases from J, with 17 bases between. The CDR3 has 14 amino acids. The germline gives CDR1 SGHTA, CDR2 FQGNSA. The CDR3 loop reads CASSPYAGGGEQYF. DNA of the CDR3: TGTGCCAGCAGCCCCTACGCCGGGGGCGGCGAGCAGTACTTC.

The chain joins TRBV30 to TRBJ2-3; D remains ambiguous. The germline CDR1 and CDR2 sequences are GTSNPN and SVGIG (reference sequence). V was cut by 5 bases and J by 3 bases, with 9 bases left in between. This CDR3 region has 12 residues. The CDR3 reads CAWSERTDTQYF. The CDR3 DNA follows: TGTGCCTGGTCGGAGAGAACAGATACGCAGTATTTT.

The rearrangement uses TRBV5-6 and TRBJ2-5; D may match TRBD1 or TRBD2 (5 bases each). In germline, CDR1 is SGHDT, CDR2 YYEEEE. This CDR3 region has 15 residues. The germline V and J ends were trimmed by 2 bases and 0 bases, with 11 bases remaining between them. The CDR3: CASSLLGTDQETQYF. For the CDR3, the DNA is TGTGCCAGCAGCTTACTCGGGACCGACCAAGAGACCCAGTACTTC.

This sequence joins TRBV5-6 and TRBJ2-7, with 7 bases that match TRBD1. After removal of 4 bases from V and 3 bases from J, the junction contained 4 bases not matched to a gene. The CDR3 has 13 amino acids. Germline CDR1 and CDR2: SGHDT and YYEEEE. DNA of the CDR3: TGTGCCAGCAGCCGGGACAGCTTCTACGAGCAGTACTTC. It codes for CASSRDSFYEQYF.

This clone was recorded a few times. The V gene is TRBV7-2, the J gene TRBJ2-2; tentatively, D is TRBD2 (6 bases). The V gene lost 8 bases and the J gene lost 4 bases, with 14 bases spanning the gap. Germline-derived CDR1 and CDR2 are SGHTA and FQGNSA. The CDR3 has 14 amino acids. This chain's CDR3 is CASVLLASTGELFF. In DNA form, the CDR3 reads TGTGCCAGCGTTCTCCTAGCGTCCACCGGGGAGCTGTTTTTT.

Points on this clone: This sample also contains other DNA sequences that code for the same CDR3. This chain links TRBV9 with TRBJ2-1, with D maybe TRBD2 (5 bases). CDR1 is SGDLS, CDR2 YYNGEE, per germline. Between the trimmed V and J ends, which lost 2 bases and 1 base, there was a span of 10 bases. The CDR3 has 15 residues. CDR3 protein: CASSVNSGSYNEQFF. CDR3 nucleotide sequence: TGTGCCAGCAGCGTTAACTCGGGGTCCTACAATGAGCAGTTCTTC.

J is TRBJ2-2 and V is TRBV7-2, with 7 nucleotides matching TRBD2. V dropped 4 bases and J dropped 5; count of bases not matched to a gene: 10. The CDR3 has 16 amino acids. Germline V CDR1 and CDR2: SGHTA, FQGNSA. The CDR3 DNA is TGTGCCAGCAGCTCCCGGACTAGATCTTGGACCGGGGAGCTGTTTTTT. It codes for CASSSRTRSWTGELFF.

This clone showed up just once. The gene calls are TRBV12-5 and TRBJ2-5; D may be TRBD2 (6 bases). The CDR3 has 16 residues. Germline V CDR1 and CDR2: LGHNT, FRNRAP. V dropped 5 bases and J dropped 5 bases, with 21 bases sitting between them. CDR3 coding DNA: TGTGCTAGTGGTCCCGGGTCGGGACTCTCATGGGAGACCCAGTACTTC. This sequence encodes CASGPGSGLSWETQYF. Filled out from reference TRBV12-5 and TRBJ2-5, the complete variable domain reads DARVTQTPRHKVTEMGQEVTMRCQPILGHNTVFWYRQTMMQGLELLAYFRNRAPLDDSGMPKDRFSAEMPDATLATLKIQPSEPRDSAVYFCASGPGSGLSWETQYFGPGTRLLVL.

This sequence joins TRBV29-1 and TRBJ2-5, with 8 bases identical to TRBD1. The DNA matches TRBJ2-7 better at its end, which makes the J call doubtful. Germline-derived CDR1 and CDR2 are SQVTM and ANQGSEA. CDR3 size: 12 residues. The CDR3 DNA follows: TGCAGCGTTGCGGACAGGGACCACGAGCAGTACTTC. Translating it yields CSVADRDHEQYF.

This sequence joins TRBV2 and TRBJ2-4; D gene unclear. The CDR3 loop spans 12 amino acids. CDR1 is SNHLY, CDR2 FYNNEI, per germline. V lost 3 bases, J lost 6 bases, and 6 bases lay in between. The CDR3 sequence: CASSDIGNIQYF. The CDR3 DNA reads TGTGCCAGCAGTGATATCGGAAACATTCAGTACTTC.

The chain uses TRBV20-1 and TRBJ2-5; D is undetermined. The CDR3 spans 11 residues. V lost 7 bases to trimming and J lost 0 bases, with 6 bases between them. CDR1 is DFQATT and CDR2 is SNEGSKA in the germline V gene (reference sequence). The CDR3, as DNA: TGCAGTGTCGGGTACCAAGAGACCCAGTACTTC. Translation gives CSVGYQETQYF.

This clone was seen a few times. V usage is TRBV29-1 and J usage is TRBJ1-1; 8 nucleotides align to TRBD1. The germline V gene encodes CDR1 SQVTM and CDR2 ANQGSEA. The V segment lost 7 bases and the J segment 4 bases; nucleotides outside the gene matches: 8. The CDR3 runs to 13 residues. The CDR3 region is CSARTGQSTEAFF. CDR3 nucleotides: TGCAGCGCTCGGACAGGGCAAAGCACTGAAGCTTTCTTT.

This clone was seen a single time. V and J are TRBV30 and TRBJ1-3; possible D gene TRBD1, 6 bases. The CDR3 runs to 14 residues. Trimming took off 2 bases at V and 3 bases at J, with 11 bases between the two ends. Germline V gene lookup returns CDR1 GTSNPN and CDR2 SVGIG (reference sequence). CDR3 sequence reads: CAWSTGLYGNTIYF. CDR3 coding DNA: TGTGCCTGGAGTACAGGGTTATATGGAAACACCATATATTTT.

The chain couples TRBV9 to TRBJ2-1, with D maybe TRBD2 (6 bases). Germline-derived CDR1 and CDR2 are SGDLS and YYNGEE. V shed 8 bases and J shed 2 bases, with 14 bases lying between them. The CDR3 contains 14 residues. The CDR3: CASSSGPTYNEQFF. The CDR3 nucleotides are TGTGCCAGTTCCAGCGGGCCAACCTACAATGAGCAGTTCTTC.

V is TRBV7-9 and J is TRBJ2-2; maybe TRBD2 (5 bases). The CDR3 loop spans 15 amino acids. Germline V gives CDR1 SEHNR, CDR2 FQNEAQ (reference sequence). Between the trimmed V and J ends, which lost 7 bases and 0 bases, there was a span of 12 bases. The CDR3: CASTPLGANTGELFF. The CDR3 coding sequence is TGTGCCAGCACACCTTTGGGAGCGAACACCGGGGAGCTGTTTTTT.

This sequence joins TRBV5-1 and TRBJ2-1, with 9 positions matching TRBD2. V lost 0 bases to trimming and J lost 15 bases; unmatched junction nucleotides: 13. Germline CDR1 SGHRS, CDR2 YFSETQ. The length of the CDR3 is 15 residues. In DNA, the CDR3 is TGCGCCAGCAGCTTGGGAGGGACTAGCCCGGTTGTCCTGTTCTTC. It translates to CASSLGGTSPVVLFF.